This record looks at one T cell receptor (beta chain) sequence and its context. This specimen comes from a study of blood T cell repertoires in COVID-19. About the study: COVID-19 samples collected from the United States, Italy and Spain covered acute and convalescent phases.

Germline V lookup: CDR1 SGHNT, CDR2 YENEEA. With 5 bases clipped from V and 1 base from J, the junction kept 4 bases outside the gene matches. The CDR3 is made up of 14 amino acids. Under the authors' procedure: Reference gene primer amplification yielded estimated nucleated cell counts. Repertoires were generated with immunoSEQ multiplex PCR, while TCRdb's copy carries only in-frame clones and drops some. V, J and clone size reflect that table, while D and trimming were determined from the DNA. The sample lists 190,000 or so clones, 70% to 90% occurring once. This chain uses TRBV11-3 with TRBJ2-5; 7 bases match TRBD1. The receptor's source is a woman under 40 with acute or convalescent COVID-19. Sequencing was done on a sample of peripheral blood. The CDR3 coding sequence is TGTGCCAGCAGCCTACGGGACAGCCAAGAGACCCAGTACTTC. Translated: CASSLRDSQETQYF.